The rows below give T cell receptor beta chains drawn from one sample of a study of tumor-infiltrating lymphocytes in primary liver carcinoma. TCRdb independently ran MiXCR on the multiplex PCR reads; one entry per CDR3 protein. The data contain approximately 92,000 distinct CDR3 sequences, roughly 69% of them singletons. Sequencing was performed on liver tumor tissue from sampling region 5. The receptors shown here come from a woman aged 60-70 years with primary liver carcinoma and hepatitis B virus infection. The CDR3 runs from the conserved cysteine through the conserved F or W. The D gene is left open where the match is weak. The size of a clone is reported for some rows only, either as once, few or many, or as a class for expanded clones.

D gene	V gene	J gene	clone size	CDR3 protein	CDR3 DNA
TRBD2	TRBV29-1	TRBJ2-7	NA	CSVVLGTSWYEQYF	TGCAGCGTTGTCCTAGGGACTAGCTGGTACGAGCAGTACTTC
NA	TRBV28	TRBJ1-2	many	CASSSGPWGGYTF	TGTGCCAGCAGTTCCGGACCCTGGGGTGGCTACACCTTC
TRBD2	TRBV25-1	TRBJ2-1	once	CAGSEREYNGQFF	TGTGCCGGCAGTGAGCGGGAGTACAATGGGCAGTTCTTC
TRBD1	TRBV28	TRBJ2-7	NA	CSSRRQGRHEQYF	TGTTCCAGCAGAAGACAGGGGAGACACGAGCAGTACTTC
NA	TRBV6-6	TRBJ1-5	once	CASRGKGLSNQPQHF	TGCGCCAGCAGAGGAAAGGGTCTAAGTAATCAGCCCCAGCATTTT
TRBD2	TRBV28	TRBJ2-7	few	CASSLLREGVEQYF	TGTGCCAGCAGTTTATTGAGGGAGGGAGTCGAGCAGTACTTC
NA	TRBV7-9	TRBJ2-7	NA	CASSSSYYQYF	TGTGCCAGTAGCTCCTCCTACTATCAGTACTTC
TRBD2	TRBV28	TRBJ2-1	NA	CVSKANRAGGYNEQFF	TGTGTCAGTAAGGCGAACCGGGCGGGGGGATACAATGAGCAGTTCTTC
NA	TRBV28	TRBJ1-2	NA	CASSLSWPGGAYGYSF	TGTGCCAGCAGTTTATCTTGGCCGGGGGGGGCCTATGGCTACAGCTTC
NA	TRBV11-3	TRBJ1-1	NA	CVSSQDGLNTEAFF	TGTGTCAGTAGCCAGGACGGTTTGAACACTGAAGCTTTCTTT
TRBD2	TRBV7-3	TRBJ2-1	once	CASNPNGGSSYNEQFF	TGTGCCAGCAACCCAAACGGCGGGAGCTCCTACAATGAGCAGTTCTTC
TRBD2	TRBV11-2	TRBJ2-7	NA	CASRLGWVSLAGPYEQYF	TGTGCCAGCAGGTTAGGTTGGGTCAGTCTAGCGGGTCCCTACGAACAGTACTTC
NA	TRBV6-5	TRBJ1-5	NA	CVSSYGFNQPQHF	TGCGTCAGCAGCTACGGATTCAATCAGCCCCAGCATTTT
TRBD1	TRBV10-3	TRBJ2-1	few	CAISEPGTGNNEQFF	TGTGCCATCAGTGAGCCCGGGACAGGGAACAATGAGCAGTTCTTC
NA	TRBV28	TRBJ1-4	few	CASSTGLIGEKLFF	TGTGCCAGCAGCACAGGGTTGATTGGGGAAAAACTGTTTTTT
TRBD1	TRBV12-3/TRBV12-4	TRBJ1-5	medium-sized	CASSSGQGNQPQHF	TGTGCCAGCAGCTCGGGACAGGGGAACCAGCCCCAGCATTTT
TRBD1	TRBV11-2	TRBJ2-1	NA	CASSLIHGQGYRGEQFF	TGTGCCAGTAGCCTAATCCACGGACAGGGATACAGGGGTGAGCAGTTCTTC
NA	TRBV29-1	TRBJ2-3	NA	CSASVQGNAQYF	TGCAGCGCCTCGGTGCAGGGAAATGCGCAGTATTTT
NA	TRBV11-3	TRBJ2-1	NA	CASSRGLSRDERFF	TGTGCCAGCAGCCGTGGACTGTCTAGGGATGAGCGGTTCTTC
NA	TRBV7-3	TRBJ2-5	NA	CASSQSLSGVGETQYF	TGTGCCAGCAGCCAATCCCTTTCTGGGGTAGGAGAGACCCAGTACTTC
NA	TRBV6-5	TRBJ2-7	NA	CASSDGGPNEQYF	TGTGCCAGCAGCGACGGGGGTCCCAACGAGCAGTACTTC
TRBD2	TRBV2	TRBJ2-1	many	CASIRGLAGVEQFF	TGTGCCAGCATAAGGGGACTAGCGGGAGTTGAGCAGTTCTTC
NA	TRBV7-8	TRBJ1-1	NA	CTSSLVLGNTEASF	TGTACCAGCAGCTTAGTTTTGGGGAACACTGAAGCTTCCTTT
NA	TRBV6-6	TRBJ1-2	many	CASSYQGEYYGYTF	TGTGCCAGCAGTTATCAGGGCGAGTACTATGGCTACACCTTC
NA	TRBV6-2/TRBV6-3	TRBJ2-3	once	CASSYTDVVTQYF	TGTGCCAGCAGTTACACTGACGTGGTTACACAGTATTTT
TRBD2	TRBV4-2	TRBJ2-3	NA	CASNDRGSGTDTQYF	TGTGCCAGCAACGATCGGGGTAGCGGGACAGATACGCAGTATTTT
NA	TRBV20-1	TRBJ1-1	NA	CSPRRGSEAFF	TGCAGTCCCCGGCGGGGTTCTGAAGCTTTCTTT
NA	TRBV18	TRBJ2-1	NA	CASSRGQQYNEQFF	TGTGCCAGCTCACGAGGACAGCAGTACAATGAGCAGTTCTTC
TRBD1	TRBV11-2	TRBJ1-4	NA	CASSMPTGSKEKLFF	TGTGCCAGCAGCATGCCGACAGGGAGTAAAGAAAAACTCTTTTTT
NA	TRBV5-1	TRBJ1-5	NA	CTSSLEGYSDQPQHF	TGCACCAGCAGCTTGGAGGGGTATTCCGATCAGCCCCAGCATTTT
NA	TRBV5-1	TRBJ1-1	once	CASSLGRGDGGDNTEAHF	TGCGCCAGCAGCTTGGGACGAGGAGACGGTGGGGATAACACTGAAGCTCACTTT
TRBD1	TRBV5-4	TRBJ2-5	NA	CPSSLVWDSAQETQYF	TGTCCTAGCAGCTTGGTCTGGGACAGCGCCCAAGAGACCCAGTACTTC
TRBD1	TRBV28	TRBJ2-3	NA	CASSLTTGGGLDTQYF	TGTGCCAGCAGCCTGACCACAGGGGGCGGGTTAGATACGCAGTATTTT
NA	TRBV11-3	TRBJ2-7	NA	CASSLGGTGAHEHYF	TGTGCCAGCAGCTTAGGAGGGACTGGAGCCCACGAGCACTACTTC
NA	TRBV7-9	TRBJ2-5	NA	CASSPMGTQYF	TGTGCCAGCAGCCCCATGGGGACCCAGTACTTC
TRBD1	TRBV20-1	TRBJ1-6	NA	CSARDQGQGLSYNSPLHF	TGCAGTGCTAGAGATCAAGGACAGGGGCTTTCCTATAATTCACCCCTCCACTTT
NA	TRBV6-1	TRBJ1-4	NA	CASSDAGTGISTNEKLFF	TGTGCCAGCAGTGATGCTGGTACGGGGATCTCAACTAATGAAAAACTGTTTTTT
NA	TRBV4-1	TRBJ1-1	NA	CARSQLPLVRACF	TGCGCCCGCAGCCAACTTCCGTTAGTTCGTGCTTGCTTT
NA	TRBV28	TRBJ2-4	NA	CASSLLEQGVAKNIQYF	TGTGCCAGCAGTTTACTGGAACAGGGAGTAGCCAAAAACATTCAGTACTTC
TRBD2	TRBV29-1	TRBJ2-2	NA	CSVGGTSTTGELFF	TGCAGCGTTGGTGGGACTAGTACCACCGGGGAGCTGTTTTTT
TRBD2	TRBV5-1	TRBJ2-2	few	CASTRTGLAGTGELFF	TGCGCCAGCACGCGTACGGGACTAGCGGGGACCGGGGAGCTGTTTTTT
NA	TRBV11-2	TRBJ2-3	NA	CASSRGAGSTDAQYF	TGTGCTAGCAGCCGGGGGGCAGGGAGTACAGATGCGCAGTATTTT
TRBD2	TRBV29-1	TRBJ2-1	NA	CSDRTSVNEQFF	TGCAGCGATAGGACTAGCGTCAATGAACAGTTCTTC
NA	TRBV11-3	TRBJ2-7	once	CAGSLGASYNEQYF	TGTGCCGGCAGCTTAGGAGCCTCCTACAATGAGCAGTACTTC
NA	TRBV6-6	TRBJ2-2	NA	CASGYSGGSGGLFF	TGTGCCAGCGGTTATTCAGGGGGTTCCGGGGGGCTATTTTTT
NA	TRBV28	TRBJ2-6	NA	CASSFLGGTGANVLNF	TGTGCCAGCAGTTTTTTAGGGGGGACTGGGGCCAACGTCCTGAATTTC
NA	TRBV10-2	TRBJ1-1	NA	CASTESRGANTEAFF	TGCGCCAGCACTGAGTCTCGGGGGGCCAACACTGAAGCCTTCTTT
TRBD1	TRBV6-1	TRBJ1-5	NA	CANINYRVGTGGAGSNQPQHF	TGTGCCAACATCAACTACCGCGTAGGGACAGGGGGCGCAGGGAGCAATCAGCCCCAACATTTT
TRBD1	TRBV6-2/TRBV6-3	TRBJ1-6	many	CASRSTGHRNSPLHF	TGTGCCAGCAGATCGACAGGGCATCGTAATTCACCCCTCCACTTT
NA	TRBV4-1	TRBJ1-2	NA	CAGSQDQWTESGCYTF	TGCGCCGGCAGCCAAGATCAGTGGACAGAATCGGGTTGCTACACCTTC
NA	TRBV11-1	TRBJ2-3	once	CTSSLRQRAGESNF	TGTACCAGCAGCTTAAGGCAACGTGCTGGAGAGTCTAACTTT
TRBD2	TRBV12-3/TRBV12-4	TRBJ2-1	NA	CASRWGGGPYNEQFF	TGTGCCAGCAGATGGGGGGGAGGGCCATACAATGAACAGTTCTTC